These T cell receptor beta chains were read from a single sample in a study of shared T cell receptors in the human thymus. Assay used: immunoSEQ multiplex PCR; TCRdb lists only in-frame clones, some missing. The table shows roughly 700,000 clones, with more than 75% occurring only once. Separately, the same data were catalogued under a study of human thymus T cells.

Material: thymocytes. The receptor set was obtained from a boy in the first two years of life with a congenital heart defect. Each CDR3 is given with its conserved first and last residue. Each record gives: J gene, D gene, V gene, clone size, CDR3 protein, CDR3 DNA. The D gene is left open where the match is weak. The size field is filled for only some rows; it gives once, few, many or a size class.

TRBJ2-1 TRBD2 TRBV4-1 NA CASSQEGLLAGHNEQFF TGCGCCAGCAGCCAAGAAGGCCTGCTAGCGGGACACAATGAGCAGTTCTTC
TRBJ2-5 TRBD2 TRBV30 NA CAWSVLAGGPRIPPHETQYF TGTGCCTGGAGTGTACTAGCGGGAGGGCCTAGGATTCCCCCACATGAGACCCAGTACTTC
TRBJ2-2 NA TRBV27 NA CASSTRAGLNTGELFF TGTGCCAGCAGTACACGAGCGGGCCTGAACACCGGGGAGCTGTTTTTT
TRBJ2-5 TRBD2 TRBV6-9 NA CASTGGASGNGETQYF TGTGCCAGCACGGGGGGGGCTAGCGGAAACGGGGAGACCCAGTACTTC
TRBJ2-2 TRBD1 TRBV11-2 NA CASSPVMDRGDTGELFF TGTGCCAGCAGCCCCGTAATGGACAGGGGAGACACCGGGGAGCTGTTTTTT
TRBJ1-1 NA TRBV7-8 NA CASSPSENTEAFF TGTGCCAGCAGCCCGAGCGAGAACACTGAAGCTTTCTTT
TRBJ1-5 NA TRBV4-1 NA CASSQVYRERNQPQHF TGCGCCAGCAGCCAAGTATACAGGGAAAGAAATCAGCCCCAGCATTTT
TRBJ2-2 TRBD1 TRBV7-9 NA CASSLEDRVNTGELFF TGTGCCAGCAGCTTAGAAGACAGGGTGAACACCGGGGAGCTGTTTTTT
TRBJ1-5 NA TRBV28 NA CASSANRGLVAVPNSNQPQHF TGTGCCAGCAGTGCCAATCGAGGTCTCGTCGCGGTGCCTAATAGCAATCAGCCCCAGCATTTT
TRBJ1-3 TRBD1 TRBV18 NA CASSPLTGGPLAGNTIYF TGTGCCAGCTCACCGCTAACAGGGGGCCCCTTAGCCGGAAACACCATATATTTT
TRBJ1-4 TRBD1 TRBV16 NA CASSPPGWDRGNEKLFF TGTGCCAGCAGCCCCCCCGGCTGGGACAGGGGTAATGAAAAACTGTTTTTT
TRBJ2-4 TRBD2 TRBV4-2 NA CASSHEQRAGAKNIQYF TGTGCCAGCAGCCACGAACAGAGGGCGGGAGCTAAAAACATTCAGTACTTC
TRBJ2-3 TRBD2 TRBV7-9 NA CASSLPEREGSSTDTQYF TGTGCCAGCAGCTTACCGGAGCGGGAGGGTTCTAGCACAGATACGCAGTATTTT
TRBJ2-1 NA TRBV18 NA CASADYRYNEQFF TGTGCCAGCGCCGACTACCGCTACAATGAGCAGTTCTTC
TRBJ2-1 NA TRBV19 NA CASSRAGGNEQFF TGTGCCAGTAGCCGCGCCGGGGGAAATGAGCAGTTCTTC
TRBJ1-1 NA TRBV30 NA CAWSVSDQGMNTEAFF TGTGCCTGGAGTGTATCTGATCAGGGGATGAACACTGAAGCTTTCTTT
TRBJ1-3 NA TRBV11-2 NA CASSPGGTGNTIYF TGTGCCAGCAGCCCGGGAGGGACTGGAAACACCATATATTTT
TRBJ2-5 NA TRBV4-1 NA CASSQKKLQETQYF TGCGCCAGCAGCCAGAAGAAGCTCCAAGAGACCCAGTACTTC
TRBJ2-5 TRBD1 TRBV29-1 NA CSVGGTGGETQYF TGCAGCGTTGGCGGCACAGGGGGAGAGACCCAGTACTTC
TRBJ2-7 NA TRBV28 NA CASSLIPHSYEQYF TGTGCCAGCAGTTTAATTCCACATTCCTACGAGCAGTACTTC
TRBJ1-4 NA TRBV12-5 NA CASGLDRVDEKLFF TGTGCTAGTGGTTTGGACAGGGTAGATGAAAAACTGTTTTTT
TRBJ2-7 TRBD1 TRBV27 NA CASSLHSGTDYEQYF TGTGCCAGCAGTCTCCACTCCGGGACAGACTACGAGCAGTACTTC
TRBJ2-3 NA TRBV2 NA CASSDRGDTQYF TGTGCCAGCAGTGATAGGGGGGATACGCAGTATTTT
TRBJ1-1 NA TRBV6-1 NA CASSEVTFRECGEAFF TGTGCCAGCAGTGAAGTAACGTTCCGGGAATGCGGTGAAGCTTTCTTT
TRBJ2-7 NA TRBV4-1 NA CASSHGGRYEQYF TGCGCCAGCAGCCACGGGGGGCGTTACGAGCAGTACTTC
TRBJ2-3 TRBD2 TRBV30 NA CAWTPGGSTDTQYF TGTGCCTGGACTCCGGGAGGTAGCACAGATACGCAGTATTTT
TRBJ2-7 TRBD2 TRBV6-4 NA CASSDSKGLAKLEQYF TGTGCCAGCAGTGACTCGAAGGGACTAGCGAAACTCGAGCAGTACTTC
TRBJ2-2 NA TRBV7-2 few CASSQDSLYTGELFF TGTGCCAGCAGCCAGGACAGCCTATACACCGGGGAGCTGTTTTTT
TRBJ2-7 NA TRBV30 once CAWSRKRVYHEQYF TGTGCCTGGAGTCGGAAGCGAGTATACCACGAGCAGTACTTC
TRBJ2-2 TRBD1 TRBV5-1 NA CASSWTDRAITGELFF TGCGCCAGCAGCTGGACGGACAGGGCCATCACCGGGGAGCTGTTTTTT
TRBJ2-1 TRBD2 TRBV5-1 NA CASSPVDSSGLAGGRGPNEQFF TGCGCCAGCAGCCCGGTGGACAGCTCTGGACTAGCGGGAGGGCGAGGTCCCAATGAGCAGTTCTTC
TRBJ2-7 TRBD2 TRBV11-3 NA CASSSGLAGGPSYEQYF TGTGCCAGCAGCTCCGGACTAGCGGGAGGCCCCTCCTACGAGCAGTACTTC
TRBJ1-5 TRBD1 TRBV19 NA CASSIPLGQGRYNQPQHF TGTGCCAGTAGTATCCCCCTCGGACAGGGTCGTTACAATCAGCCCCAGCATTTT
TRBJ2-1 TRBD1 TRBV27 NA CASSWTGGYNEQFF TGTGCCAGCAGTTGGACAGGGGGCTACAATGAGCAGTTCTTC
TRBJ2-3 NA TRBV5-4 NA CASSFSPSLATDTQYF TGTGCCAGCAGCTTCAGCCCCTCGTTAGCCACAGATACGCAGTATTTT
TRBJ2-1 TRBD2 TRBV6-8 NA CASSTGTSPSRYNEQFF TGTGCCAGCAGTACCGGGACTAGTCCCTCACGCTACAATGAGCAGTTCTTC
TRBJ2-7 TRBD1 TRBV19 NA CASSSRDRRQETEQYF TGTGCCAGTAGTTCCCGGGACAGGCGGCAAGAGACCGAGCAGTACTTC
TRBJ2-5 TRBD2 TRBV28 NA CAIKELARQETQYF TGTGCCATCAAGGAACTAGCGAGACAAGAGACCCAGTACTTC
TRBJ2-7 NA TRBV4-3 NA CASSLIHRRQSGYEQYF TGCGCCAGCAGCCTAATACACCGCCGACAGTCTGGGTACGAGCAGTACTTC
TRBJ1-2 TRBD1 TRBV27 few CASSLDRGNYGYTF TGTGCCAGCAGTTTGGACAGGGGGAACTATGGCTACACCTTC
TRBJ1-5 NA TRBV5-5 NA CASSLSGEVQPQHF TGTGCCAGCAGCTTGTCAGGGGAAGTCCAGCCCCAGCATTTT
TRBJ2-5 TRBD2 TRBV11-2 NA CASSPTSGRYQETQYF TGTGCCAGCAGCCCAACTAGCGGAAGGTACCAAGAGACCCAGTACTTC
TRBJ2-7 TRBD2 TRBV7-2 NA CASSYHGASGHEQYF TGTGCCAGCAGCTACCATGGTGCTAGCGGCCACGAGCAGTACTTC
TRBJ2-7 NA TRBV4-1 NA CASSSGMLTYEQYF TGCGCCAGCTCGTCAGGCATGCTCACCTACGAGCAGTACTTC
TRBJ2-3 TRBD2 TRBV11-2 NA CASSLDGLAGDTDTQYF TGTGCCAGCAGCTTAGATGGGTTGGCGGGAGACACAGATACGCAGTATTTT
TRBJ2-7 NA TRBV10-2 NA CASSPRRGDLPYEQYF TGCGCCAGCAGCCCCCGACGGGGAGATCTTCCCTACGAGCAGTACTTC
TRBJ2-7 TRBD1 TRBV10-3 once CAISESGQGRYEQYF TGTGCCATCAGTGAGTCTGGACAGGGGAGGTACGAGCAGTACTTC